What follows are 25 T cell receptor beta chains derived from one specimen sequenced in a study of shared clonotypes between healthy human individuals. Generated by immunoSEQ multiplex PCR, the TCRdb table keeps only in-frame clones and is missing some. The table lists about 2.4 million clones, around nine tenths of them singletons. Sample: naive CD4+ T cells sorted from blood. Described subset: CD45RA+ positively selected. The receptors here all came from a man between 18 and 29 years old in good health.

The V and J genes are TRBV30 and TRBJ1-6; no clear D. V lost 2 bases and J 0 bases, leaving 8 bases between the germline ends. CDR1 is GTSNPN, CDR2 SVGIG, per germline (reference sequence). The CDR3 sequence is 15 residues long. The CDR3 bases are TGTGCCTGGAGTTCCGCAAGCTCCTATAATTCACCCCTCCACTTT. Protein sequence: CAWSSASSYNSPLHF.

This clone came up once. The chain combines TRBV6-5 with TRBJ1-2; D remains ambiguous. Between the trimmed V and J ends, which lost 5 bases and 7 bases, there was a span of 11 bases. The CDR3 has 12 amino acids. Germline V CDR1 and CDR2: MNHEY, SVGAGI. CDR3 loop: CASSDGSSGYTF. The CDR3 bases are TGTGCCAGCAGTGACGGATCGTCTGGCTACACCTTC.

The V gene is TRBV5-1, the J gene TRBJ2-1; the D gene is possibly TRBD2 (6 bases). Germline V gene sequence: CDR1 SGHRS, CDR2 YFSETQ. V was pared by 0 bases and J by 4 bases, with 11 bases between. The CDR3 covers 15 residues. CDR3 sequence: CASSLEGDLYNEQFF. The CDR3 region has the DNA TGCGCCAGCAGCTTGGAAGGGGACTTATACAATGAGCAGTTCTTC.

The CDR3 loop is CAPSGGGRTDTQYF. As DNA, the CDR3 is TGTGCCCCGAGCGGGGGGGGTCGCACAGATACGCAGTATTTT. The V and J genes are TRBV2 and TRBJ2-3; the match to TRBD2 covers 10 bases. V dropped 11 bases and J dropped 1; count of bases not matched to a gene: 6. Germline V CDR1 and CDR2: SNHLY, FYNNEI. CDR3 size: 14 residues.

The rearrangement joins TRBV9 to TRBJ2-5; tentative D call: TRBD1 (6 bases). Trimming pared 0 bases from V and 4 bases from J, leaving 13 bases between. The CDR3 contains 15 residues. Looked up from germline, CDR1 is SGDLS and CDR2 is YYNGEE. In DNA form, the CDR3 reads TGTGCCAGCAGCGTAGATCCAGGGGTGAGAGAGACCCAGTACTTC. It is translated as CASSVDPGVRETQYF.

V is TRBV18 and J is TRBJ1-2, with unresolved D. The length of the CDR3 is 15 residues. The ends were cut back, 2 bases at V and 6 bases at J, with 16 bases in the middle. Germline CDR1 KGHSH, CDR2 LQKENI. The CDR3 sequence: CASSPIPDQRDGYTF. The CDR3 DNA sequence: TGTGCCAGCTCACCAATTCCCGATCAGAGGGATGGCTACACCTTC.

CDR3 amino acids: CASSPAVAGLNTGELFF. The CDR3 nucleotides are TGCGCCAGCAGCCCGGCGGTGGCGGGGTTGAACACCGGGGAGCTGTTTTTT. The rearrangement links TRBV4-1 to TRBJ2-2, with D maybe TRBD2 (6 bases). V shed 4 bases and J shed 1 base, with 16 bases lying between them. The germline V gene has CDR1 MGHRA and CDR2 YSYEKL. The CDR3 length is 17 residues.

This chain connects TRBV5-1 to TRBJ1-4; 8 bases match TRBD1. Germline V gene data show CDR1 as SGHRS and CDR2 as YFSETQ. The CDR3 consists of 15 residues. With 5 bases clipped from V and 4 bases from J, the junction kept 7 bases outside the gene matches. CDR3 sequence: CASSRQGLGNEKLFF. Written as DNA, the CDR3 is TGCGCCAGCAGTCGACAGGGGTTGGGTAATGAAAAACTGTTTTTT.

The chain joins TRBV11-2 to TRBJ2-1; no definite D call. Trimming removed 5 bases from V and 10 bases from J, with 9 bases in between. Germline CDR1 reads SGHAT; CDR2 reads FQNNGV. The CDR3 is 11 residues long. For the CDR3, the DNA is TGTGCCAGCAGCCTTTCTGGGGAGCAGTTCTTC. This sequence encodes CASSLSGEQFF.

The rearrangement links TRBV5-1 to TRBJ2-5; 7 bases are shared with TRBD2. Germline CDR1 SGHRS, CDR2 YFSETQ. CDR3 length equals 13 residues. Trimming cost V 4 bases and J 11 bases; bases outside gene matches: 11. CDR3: CASSGVTSREQYF. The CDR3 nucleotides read TGCGCCAGCAGCGGTGTGACTAGCAGGGAGCAGTACTTC.

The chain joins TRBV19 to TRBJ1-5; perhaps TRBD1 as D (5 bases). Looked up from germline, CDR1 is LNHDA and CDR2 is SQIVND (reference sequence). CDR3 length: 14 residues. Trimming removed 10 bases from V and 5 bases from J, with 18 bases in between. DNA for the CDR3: TGTGCCACTCCGGGACCCGTTCTCGATCAGCCCCAGCATTTT. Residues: CATPGPVLDQPQHF.

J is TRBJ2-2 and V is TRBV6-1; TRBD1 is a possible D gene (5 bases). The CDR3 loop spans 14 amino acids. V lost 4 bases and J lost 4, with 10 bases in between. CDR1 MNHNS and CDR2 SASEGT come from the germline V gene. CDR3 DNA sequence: TGTGCCAGCAGTGTTTTGCAGGGCACCGGGGAGCTGTTTTTT. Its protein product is CASSVLQGTGELFF.

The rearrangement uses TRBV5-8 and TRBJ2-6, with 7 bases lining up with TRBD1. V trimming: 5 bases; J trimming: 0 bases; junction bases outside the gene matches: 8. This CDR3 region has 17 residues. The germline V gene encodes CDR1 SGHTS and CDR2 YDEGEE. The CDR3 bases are TGTGCCAGCAGTGGGGACAGATCTTACTCTGGGGCCAACGTCCTGACTTTC. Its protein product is CASSGDRSYSGANVLTF.

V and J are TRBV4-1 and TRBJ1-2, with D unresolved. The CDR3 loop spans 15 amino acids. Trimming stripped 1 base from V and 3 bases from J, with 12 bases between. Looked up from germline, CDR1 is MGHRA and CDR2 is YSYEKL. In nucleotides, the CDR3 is TGCGCCAGCAGCCAAGGACCCCAGTCCTACTATGGCTACACCTTC. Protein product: CASSQGPQSYYGYTF.

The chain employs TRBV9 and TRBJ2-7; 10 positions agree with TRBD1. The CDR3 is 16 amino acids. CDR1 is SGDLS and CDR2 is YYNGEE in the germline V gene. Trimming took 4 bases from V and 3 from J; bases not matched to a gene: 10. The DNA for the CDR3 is TGTGCCAGCAGCCCCCGGGGTGGGACAGGGGTCTACGAGCAGTACTTC. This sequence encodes CASSPRGGTGVYEQYF. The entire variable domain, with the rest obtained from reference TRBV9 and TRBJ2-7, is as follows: DSGVTQTPKHLITATGQRVTLRCSPRSGDLSVYWYQQSLDQGLQFLIQYYNGEERAKGNILERFSAQQFPDLHSELNLSSLELGDSALYFCASSPRGGTGVYEQYFGPGTRLTVT.

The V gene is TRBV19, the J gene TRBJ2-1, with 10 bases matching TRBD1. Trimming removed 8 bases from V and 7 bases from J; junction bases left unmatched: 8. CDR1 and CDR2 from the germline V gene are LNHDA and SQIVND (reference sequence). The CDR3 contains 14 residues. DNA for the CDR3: TGTGCCAGTCGCCTGGACAGGGGGAGGAATGAGCAGTTCTTC. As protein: CASRLDRGRNEQFF.

CDR3 in amino acids: CASSPPGGSGYEQYF. The CDR3 DNA is TGCGCCAGCAGCCCCCCAGGGGGCTCAGGTTACGAGCAGTACTTC. The chain is built from TRBV5-1 and TRBJ2-7; 8 bases are a match to TRBD1. This CDR3 is built from 15 residues. J was trimmed by 4 bases and V by 4 bases; bases with no gene match: 10. In germline, CDR1 is SGHRS, CDR2 YFSETQ. Drawing the rest from reference TRBV5-1 and TRBJ2-7, the complete variable domain is KAGVTQTPRYLIKTRGQQVTLSCSPISGHRSVSWYQQTPGQGLQFLFEYFSETQRNKGNFPGRFSGRQFSNSRSEMNVSTLELGDSALYLCASSPPGGSGYEQYFGPGTRLTVT.

The DNA of the CDR3 is TGTGCCAGCAGTTACTTGGGACAGCCGCGGGAGACCCAGTACTTC. Translating it yields CASSYLGQPRETQYF. The chain has TRBV6-5 and TRBJ2-5; 7 bases line up with TRBD1. This CDR3 contains 15 residues. Per germline, CDR1 MNHEY and CDR2 SVGAGI. The V and J ends lost 1 base and 5 bases, in that order; junction bases with no gene match: 7.

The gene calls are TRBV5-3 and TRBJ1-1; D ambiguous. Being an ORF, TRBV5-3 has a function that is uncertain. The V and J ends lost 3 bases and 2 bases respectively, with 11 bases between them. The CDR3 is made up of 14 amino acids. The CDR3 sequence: CARSSFGVNTEAFF. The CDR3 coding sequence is TGTGCCAGAAGCTCGTTTGGGGTCAACACTGAAGCTTTCTTT.

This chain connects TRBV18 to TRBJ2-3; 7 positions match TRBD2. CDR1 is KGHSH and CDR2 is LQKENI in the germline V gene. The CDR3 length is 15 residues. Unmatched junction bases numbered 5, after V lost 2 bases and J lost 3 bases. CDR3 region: CASSPIGLVTDTQYF. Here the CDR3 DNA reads TGTGCCAGCTCACCAATAGGACTAGTAACAGATACGCAGTATTTT.

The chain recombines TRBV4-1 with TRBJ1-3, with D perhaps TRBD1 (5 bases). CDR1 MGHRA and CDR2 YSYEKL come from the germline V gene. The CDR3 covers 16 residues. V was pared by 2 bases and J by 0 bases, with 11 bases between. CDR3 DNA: TGCGCCAGCAGCCAACCGGGACTGAGCTCTGGAAACACCATATATTTT. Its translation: CASSQPGLSSGNTIYF.

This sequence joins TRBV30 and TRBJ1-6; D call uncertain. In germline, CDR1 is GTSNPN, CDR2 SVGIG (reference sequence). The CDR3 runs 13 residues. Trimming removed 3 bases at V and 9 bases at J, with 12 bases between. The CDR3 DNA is TGTGCCTGGAGCCCGTCGGGGAGTTCACCCCTCCACTTT. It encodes CAWSPSGSSPLHF. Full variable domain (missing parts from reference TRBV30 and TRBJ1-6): SQTIHQWPATLVQPVGSPLSLECTVEGTSNPNLYWYRQAAGRGLQLLFYSVGIGQISSEVPQNLSASRPQDRQFILSSKKLLLSDSGFYLCAWSPSGSSPLHFGNGTRLTVT.

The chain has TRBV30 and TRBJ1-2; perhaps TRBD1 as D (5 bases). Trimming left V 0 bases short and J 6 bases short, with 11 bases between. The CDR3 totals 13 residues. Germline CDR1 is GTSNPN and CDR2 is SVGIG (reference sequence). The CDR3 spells CAWSVQSGHGYTF. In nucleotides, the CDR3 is TGTGCCTGGAGTGTACAGTCGGGGCATGGCTACACCTTC.

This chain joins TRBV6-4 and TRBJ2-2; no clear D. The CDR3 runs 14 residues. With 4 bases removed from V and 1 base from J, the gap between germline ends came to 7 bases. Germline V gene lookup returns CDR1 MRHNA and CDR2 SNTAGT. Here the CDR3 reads CASSVGGNTGELFF. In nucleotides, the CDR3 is TGTGCCAGCAGTGTCGGCGGGAACACCGGGGAGCTGTTTTTT.

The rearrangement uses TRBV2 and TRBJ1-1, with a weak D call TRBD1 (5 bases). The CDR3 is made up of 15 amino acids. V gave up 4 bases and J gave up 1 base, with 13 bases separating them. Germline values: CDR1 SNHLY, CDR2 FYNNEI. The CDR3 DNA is TGTGCCAGCAGTGTGATGGACATTACGAACACTGAAGCTTTCTTT. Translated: CASSVMDITNTEAFF.